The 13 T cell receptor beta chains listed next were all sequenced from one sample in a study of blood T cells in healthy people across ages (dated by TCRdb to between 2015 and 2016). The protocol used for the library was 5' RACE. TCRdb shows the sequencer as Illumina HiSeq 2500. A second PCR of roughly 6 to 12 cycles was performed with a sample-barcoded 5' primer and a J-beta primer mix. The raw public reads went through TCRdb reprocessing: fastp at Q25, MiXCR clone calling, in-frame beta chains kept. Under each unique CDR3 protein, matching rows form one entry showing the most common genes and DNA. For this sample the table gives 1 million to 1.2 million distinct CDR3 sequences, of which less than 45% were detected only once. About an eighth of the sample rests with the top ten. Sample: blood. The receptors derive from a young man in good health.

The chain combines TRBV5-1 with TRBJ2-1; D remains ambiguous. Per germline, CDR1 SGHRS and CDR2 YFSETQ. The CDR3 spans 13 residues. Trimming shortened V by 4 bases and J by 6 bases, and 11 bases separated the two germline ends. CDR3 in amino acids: CASSLGIGNEQFF. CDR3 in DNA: TGCGCCAGCAGCCTAGGGATCGGCAATGAGCAGTTCTTC.

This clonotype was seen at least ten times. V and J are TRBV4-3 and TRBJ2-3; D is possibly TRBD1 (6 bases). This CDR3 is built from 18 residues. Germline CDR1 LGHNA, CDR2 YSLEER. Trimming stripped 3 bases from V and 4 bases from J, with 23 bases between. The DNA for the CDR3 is TGCGCCAGCAGCCAGGGCTTCGGTGGGCAGGGGAAAGCAGATACGCAGTATTTT. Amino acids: CASSQGFGGQGKADTQYF.

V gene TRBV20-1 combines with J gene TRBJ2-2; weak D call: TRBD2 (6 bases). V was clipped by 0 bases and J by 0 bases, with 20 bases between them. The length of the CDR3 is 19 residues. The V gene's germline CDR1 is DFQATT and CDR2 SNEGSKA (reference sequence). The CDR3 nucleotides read TGCAGTGCTAGAGATTGGGCCGGGAGAAGTCCAGCGAACACCGGGGAGCTGTTTTTT. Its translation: CSARDWAGRSPANTGELFF.

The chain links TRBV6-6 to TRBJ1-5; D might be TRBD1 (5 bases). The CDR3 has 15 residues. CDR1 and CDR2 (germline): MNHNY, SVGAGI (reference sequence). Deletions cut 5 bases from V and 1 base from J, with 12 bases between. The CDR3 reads CASSPKGLSNQPQHF. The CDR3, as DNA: TGTGCCAGCAGTCCAAAGGGGTTGAGCAATCAGCCCCAGCATTTT.

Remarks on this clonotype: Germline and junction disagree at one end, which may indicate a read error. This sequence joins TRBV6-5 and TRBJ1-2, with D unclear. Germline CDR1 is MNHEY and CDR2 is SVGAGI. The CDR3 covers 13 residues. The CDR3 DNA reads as TGTACCAGCAGCCCCCTTGTCAATTATGGCTACACCTTC. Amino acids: CTSSPLVNYGYTF.

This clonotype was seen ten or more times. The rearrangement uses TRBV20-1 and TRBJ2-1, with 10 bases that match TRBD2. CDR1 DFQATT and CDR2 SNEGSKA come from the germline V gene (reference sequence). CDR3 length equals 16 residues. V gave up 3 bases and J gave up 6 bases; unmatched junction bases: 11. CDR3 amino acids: CSARSQRGGVPNEQFF. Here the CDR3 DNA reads TGCAGTGCTAGGTCCCAGCGGGGGGGCGTCCCCAATGAGCAGTTCTTC.

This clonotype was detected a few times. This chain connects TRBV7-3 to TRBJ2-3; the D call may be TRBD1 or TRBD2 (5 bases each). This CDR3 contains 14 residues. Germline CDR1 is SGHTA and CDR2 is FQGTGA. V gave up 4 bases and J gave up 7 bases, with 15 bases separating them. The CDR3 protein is CASSSTRDHNTQYF. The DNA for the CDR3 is TGTGCCAGCAGCTCTACCCGGGACCACAATACGCAGTATTTT.

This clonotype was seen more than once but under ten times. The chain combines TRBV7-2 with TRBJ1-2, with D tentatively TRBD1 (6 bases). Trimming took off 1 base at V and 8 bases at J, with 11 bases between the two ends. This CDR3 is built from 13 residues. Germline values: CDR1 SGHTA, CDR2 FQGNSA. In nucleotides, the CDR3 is TGTGCCAGCAGCTTAGGGGCAGGGGAAGGCTACACCTTC. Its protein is CASSLGAGEGYTF.

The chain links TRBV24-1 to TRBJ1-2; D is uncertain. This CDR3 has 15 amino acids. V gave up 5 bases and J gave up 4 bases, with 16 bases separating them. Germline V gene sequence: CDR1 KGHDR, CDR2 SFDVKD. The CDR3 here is CATSVSGRNSYGYTF. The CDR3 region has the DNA TGTGCCACCAGTGTATCGGGTCGGAACTCCTATGGCTACACCTTC.

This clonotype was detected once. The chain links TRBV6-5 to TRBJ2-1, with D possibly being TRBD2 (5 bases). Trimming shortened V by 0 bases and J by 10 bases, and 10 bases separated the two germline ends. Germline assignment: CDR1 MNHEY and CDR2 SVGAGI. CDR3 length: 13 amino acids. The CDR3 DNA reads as TGTGCCAGCAGTTACTCGAGGACGGGGGAGCAGTTCTTC. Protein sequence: CASSYSRTGEQFF.

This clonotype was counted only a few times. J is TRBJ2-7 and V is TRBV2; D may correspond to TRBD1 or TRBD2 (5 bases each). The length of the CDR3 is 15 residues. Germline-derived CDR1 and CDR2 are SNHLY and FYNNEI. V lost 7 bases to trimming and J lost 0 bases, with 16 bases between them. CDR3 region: CASTLDTRGSYEQYF. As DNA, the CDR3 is TGTGCCAGCACCTTGGACACACGGGGCTCCTACGAGCAGTACTTC.

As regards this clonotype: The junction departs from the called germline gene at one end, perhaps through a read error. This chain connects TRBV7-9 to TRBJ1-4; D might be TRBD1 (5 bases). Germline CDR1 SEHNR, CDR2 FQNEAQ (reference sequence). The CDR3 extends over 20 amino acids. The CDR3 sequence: CAGSSLRDQTATATNEKLFF. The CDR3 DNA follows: TGTGCCGGCAGCTCGCTACGGGACCAGACAGCAACCGCAACTAATGAAAAACTGTTTTTT. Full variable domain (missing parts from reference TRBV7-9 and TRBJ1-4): DTGVSQNPRHKITKRGQNVTFRCDPISEHNRLYWYRQTLGQGPEFLTYFQNEAQLEKSRLLSDRFSAERPKGSFSTLEIQRTEQGDSAMYLCAGSSLRDQTATATNEKLFFGSGTQLSVL.

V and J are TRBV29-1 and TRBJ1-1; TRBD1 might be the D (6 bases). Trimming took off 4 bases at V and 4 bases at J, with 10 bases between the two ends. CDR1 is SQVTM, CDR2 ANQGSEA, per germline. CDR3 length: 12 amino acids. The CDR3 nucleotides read TGCAGCGTTGGGGGGCTCGGCACTGAAGCTTTCTTT. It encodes CSVGGLGTEAFF.